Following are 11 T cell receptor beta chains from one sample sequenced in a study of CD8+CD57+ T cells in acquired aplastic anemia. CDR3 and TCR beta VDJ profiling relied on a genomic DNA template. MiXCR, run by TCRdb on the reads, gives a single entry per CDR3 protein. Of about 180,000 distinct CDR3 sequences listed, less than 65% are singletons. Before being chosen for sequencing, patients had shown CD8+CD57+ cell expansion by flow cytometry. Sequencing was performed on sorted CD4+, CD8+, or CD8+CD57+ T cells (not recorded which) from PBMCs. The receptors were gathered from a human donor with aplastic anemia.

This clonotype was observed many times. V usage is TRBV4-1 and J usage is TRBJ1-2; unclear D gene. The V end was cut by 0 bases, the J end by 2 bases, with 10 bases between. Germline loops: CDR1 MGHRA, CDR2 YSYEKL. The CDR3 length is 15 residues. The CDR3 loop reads CASSQETSSNYGYTF. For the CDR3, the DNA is TGCGCCAGCAGCCAAGAAACGTCCTCCAACTATGGCTACACCTTC.

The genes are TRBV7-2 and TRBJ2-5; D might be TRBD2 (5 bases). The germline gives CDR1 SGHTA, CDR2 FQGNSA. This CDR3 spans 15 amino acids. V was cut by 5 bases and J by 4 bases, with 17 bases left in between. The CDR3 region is CASSPQVRAGETQYF. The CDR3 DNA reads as TGTGCCAGCAGCCCTCAAGTAAGGGCGGGAGAGACCCAGTACTTC.

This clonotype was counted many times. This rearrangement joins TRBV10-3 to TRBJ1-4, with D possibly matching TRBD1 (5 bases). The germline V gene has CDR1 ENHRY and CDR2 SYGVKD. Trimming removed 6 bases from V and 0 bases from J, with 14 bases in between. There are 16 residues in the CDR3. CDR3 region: CAISQLLGATNEKLFF. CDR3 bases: TGTGCCATCAGCCAACTACTAGGGGCAACTAATGAAAAACTGTTTTTT.

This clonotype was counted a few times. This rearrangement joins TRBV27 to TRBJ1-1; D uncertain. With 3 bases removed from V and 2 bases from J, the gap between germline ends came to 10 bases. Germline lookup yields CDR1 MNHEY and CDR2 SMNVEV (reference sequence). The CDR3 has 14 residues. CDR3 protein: CASSLRASNTEAFF. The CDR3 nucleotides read TGTGCCAGCAGTTTGAGGGCTTCAAACACTGAAGCTTTCTTT.

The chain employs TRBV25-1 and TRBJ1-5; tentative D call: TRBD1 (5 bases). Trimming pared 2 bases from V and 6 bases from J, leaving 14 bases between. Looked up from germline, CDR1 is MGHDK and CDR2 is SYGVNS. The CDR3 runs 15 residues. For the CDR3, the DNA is TGTGCCAGCAGTGAAGGCAGGGTGGTTGGTCAGCCCCAGCATTTT. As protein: CASSEGRVVGQPQHF.

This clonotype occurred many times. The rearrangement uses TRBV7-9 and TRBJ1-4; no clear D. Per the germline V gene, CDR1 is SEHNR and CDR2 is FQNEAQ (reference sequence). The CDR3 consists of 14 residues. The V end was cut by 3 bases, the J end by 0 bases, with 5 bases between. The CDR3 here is CASSFSATNEKLFF. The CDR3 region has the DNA TGTGCCAGCAGCTTTTCCGCAACTAATGAAAAACTGTTTTTT.

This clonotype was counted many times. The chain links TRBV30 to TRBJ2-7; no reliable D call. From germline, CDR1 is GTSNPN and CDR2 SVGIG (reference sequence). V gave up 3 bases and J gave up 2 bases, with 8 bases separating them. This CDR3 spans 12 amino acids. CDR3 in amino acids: CAWREQTYEQYF. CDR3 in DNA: TGTGCCTGGAGGGAACAAACCTACGAGCAGTACTTC.

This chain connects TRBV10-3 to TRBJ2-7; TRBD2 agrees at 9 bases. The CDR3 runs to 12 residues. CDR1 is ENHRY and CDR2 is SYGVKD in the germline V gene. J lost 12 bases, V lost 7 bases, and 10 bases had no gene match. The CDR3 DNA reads TGTGCCATCATGGACGGCGGGAGGGCCCCGTACTTC. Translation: CAIMDGGRAPYF.

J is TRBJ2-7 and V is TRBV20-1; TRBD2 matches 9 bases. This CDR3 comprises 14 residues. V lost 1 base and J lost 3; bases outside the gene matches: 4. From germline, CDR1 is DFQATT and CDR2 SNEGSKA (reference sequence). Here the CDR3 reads CSARGSRGGYEQYF. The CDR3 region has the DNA TGCAGTGCTAGAGGATCGCGGGGGGGCTACGAGCAGTACTTC.

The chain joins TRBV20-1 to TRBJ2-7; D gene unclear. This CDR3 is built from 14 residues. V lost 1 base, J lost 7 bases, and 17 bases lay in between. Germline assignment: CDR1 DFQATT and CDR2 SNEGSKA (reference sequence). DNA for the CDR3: TGCAGTGCTAGAGCGGCGGTTACATCTACGGAGCAGTACTTC. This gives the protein CSARAAVTSTEQYF.

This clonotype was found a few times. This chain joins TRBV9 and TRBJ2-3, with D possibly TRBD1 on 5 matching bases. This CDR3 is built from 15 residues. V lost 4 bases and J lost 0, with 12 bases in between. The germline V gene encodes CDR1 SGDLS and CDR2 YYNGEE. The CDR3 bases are TGTGCCAGCAGCCCCAGGGCTTTTAGCACAGATACGCAGTATTTT. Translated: CASSPRAFSTDTQYF. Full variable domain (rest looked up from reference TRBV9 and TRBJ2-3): DSGVTQTPKHLITATGQRVTLRCSPRSGDLSVYWYQQSLDQGLQFLIQYYNGEERAKGNILERFSAQQFPDLHSELNLSSLELGDSALYFCASSPRAFSTDTQYFGPGTRLTVL.